This T cell receptor beta chain was recorded in a study of brain T cells in children with intractable seizures. Study-level points and caveats: HCMV serostatus was not known, and viral specificity came from CDR3 similarity only. Pre- and post-surgery blood differed in depth, so pre-surgery absences may be undersampling.

Sequencing was limited to surgery cases with top T cell transcript signatures in brain tissue. Method: immunoSEQ multiplex PCR; TCRdb's copy keeps in-frame clones and lacks some. This table has about 76,000 clones, 85% to 95% appearing once. V was cut by 2 bases and J by 1 base, with 12 bases left in between. Germline V CDR1 and CDR2: SGHNT, YYREEE (reference sequence). The CDR3 is made up of 15 amino acids. In regard to this clone: No antigen is known for it.

This specimen consisted of peripheral blood, obtained at surgery. The chain recombines TRBV5-4 with TRBJ1-1; D gene unclear. This TCR came from a boy in the first two years of life with tuberous sclerosis and intractable seizures. The CDR3 region is CASSFYSAGNTEAFF. The DNA of the CDR3 is TGTGCCAGCAGCTTTTATTCGGCAGGGAACACTGAAGCTTTCTTT.